This is a list of T cell receptor beta chains from one sample in a study of OX40 agonist ivuxolimab in advanced cancers. Clones were sequenced by immunoSEQ multiplex PCR, and TCRdb holds only the in-frame ones, with some missing. The sample contains approximately 69,000 clones, less than 90% of which appear only once. The sequences come from CD4+ or CD8+ T cells sorted from blood, collected in a trial of the OX40 agonist ivuxolimab. The receptors here all came from an adult with an advanced solid tumor such as melanoma, head and neck, liver or kidney cancer. CDR3s include the opening cysteine and the closing phenylalanine or tryptophan. A D gene is named only where the DNA matches it firmly. Part of the rows lack a size; the others show once, few, many or a class for expanded clones.

J: TRBJ1-1; size: -; D: -; V: TRBV5-1; DNA: TGCGCCAGCAGCTTCTCAGGGTGGTCTGAAGCTTTCTTT; CDR3: CASSFSGWSEAFF
J: TRBJ1-3; size: -; D: -; V: TRBV7-2; DNA: TGTGCCAGCAGCCTTACAACAGGGTTGGACACCATATATTTT; CDR3: CASSLTTGLDTIYF
J: TRBJ2-7; size: -; D: TRBD1; V: TRBV10-3; DNA: TGTGCCATCAGTGAAGAGGGGGCCATGGACGAGCAGTACTTC; CDR3: CAISEEGAMDEQYF
J: TRBJ1-2; size: -; D: -; V: TRBV18; DNA: TGTGCCAGCTCACCCGCGACAGAGTATGGCTACACCTTC; CDR3: CASSPATEYGYTF
J: TRBJ1-3; size: -; D: -; V: TRBV4-1; DNA: TGCGCCAGCGGGGGGGATACTAACGCTGGAAACACCATATATTTT; CDR3: CASGGDTNAGNTIYF
J: TRBJ2-7; size: -; D: TRBD1; V: TRBV6-6; DNA: TGTGCCAGCAGTTATCCGGGACAGGGGGCCTACGAGCAGTACTTC; CDR3: CASSYPGQGAYEQYF
J: TRBJ1-3; size: -; D: -; V: TRBV11-2; DNA: TGTGCCAGCAGCCTACTGGGCAGGGGTTTTACTGGAAACACCATATATTTT; CDR3: CASSLLGRGFTGNTIYF
J: TRBJ1-3; size: -; D: -; V: TRBV28; DNA: TGTGCCAGCAGCTCGGCGGACACAAGCTCTGGAAACACCATATATTTT; CDR3: CASSSADTSSGNTIYF
J: TRBJ1-6; size: -; D: -; V: TRBV7-9; DNA: TGTGCCAGCAGCTGGGACATGACCCTGAAGGCACCCCTCCACTTT; CDR3: CASSWDMTLKAPLHF
J: TRBJ2-7; size: -; D: TRBD1; V: TRBV5-1; DNA: TGCGCCAGCAGTCTGACCGGGACAGTCTCCTACGAGCAGTACTTC; CDR3: CASSLTGTVSYEQYF
J: TRBJ2-7; size: -; D: TRBD2; V: TRBV7-2; DNA: TGTGCCAGCAGCCTGCGTGGACATGGGGGGGACGAGCAGTACTTC; CDR3: CASSLRGHGGDEQYF
J: TRBJ1-4; size: -; D: -; V: TRBV30; DNA: TGTGCCTGGAGTGAAGGTCAGGCCGAGGGAAAACTGTTTTTT; CDR3: CAWSEGQAEGKLFF
J: TRBJ1-5; size: -; D: TRBD1; V: TRBV5-5; DNA: TGTGCCAGCAGCCCCGTAGGGGGCAGGCAGCCCCAGCATTTT; CDR3: CASSPVGGRQPQHF
J: TRBJ1-1; size: few; D: -; V: TRBV7-9; DNA: TGTGCCAGCAGCTTCCCGGGCACTGAAGCTTTCTTT; CDR3: CASSFPGTEAFF
J: TRBJ2-1; size: -; D: -; V: TRBV29-1; DNA: TGCAGCGTTGAAGGTGGGTTTCAGGGCAGTCGCTCCTACAATGAGCAGTTCTTC; CDR3: CSVEGGFQGSRSYNEQFF
J: TRBJ2-5; size: -; D: -; V: TRBV6-1; DNA: TGTGCCAGCAGTGAAGCGCCGGGGCAGGGGAAAGAGACCCAGTACTTC; CDR3: CASSEAPGQGKETQYF
J: TRBJ2-3; size: once; D: -; V: TRBV5-6; DNA: TGTGCCAGCAGCTTGACAGATACGCAGTATTTT; CDR3: CASSLTDTQYF
J: TRBJ2-7; size: -; D: -; V: TRBV28; DNA: TGTGCCAGCAAATCCCGGCACTCTTCCTACGAGCAGTACTTC; CDR3: CASKSRHSSYEQYF
J: TRBJ2-7; size: once; D: -; V: TRBV18; DNA: TGTGCCAGCTCACCCGGTCACAGGGACTCCTACGAGCAGTACTTC; CDR3: CASSPGHRDSYEQYF
J: TRBJ2-1; size: -; D: -; V: TRBV19; DNA: TGTGCCAGTAGTATAGGGCCCTCGCGGGCCAATGAGCAGTTCTTC; CDR3: CASSIGPSRANEQFF
J: TRBJ1-5; size: -; D: -; V: TRBV19; DNA: TGTGCCAGTAGTGCGTGGCATAGCAATCAGCCCCAGCATTTT; CDR3: CASSAWHSNQPQHF
J: TRBJ2-1; size: -; D: TRBD2; V: TRBV25-1; DNA: TGTGCCAGCCGCGGGACTAGCAGATACAATGAGCAGTTCTTC; CDR3: CASRGTSRYNEQFF
J: TRBJ2-6; size: -; D: -; V: TRBV11-1; DNA: TGTGCCAGCAGCTTAACCCCTGGGGCCAACGTCCTGACTTTC; CDR3: CASSLTPGANVLTF
J: TRBJ2-1; size: -; D: TRBD2; V: TRBV9; DNA: TGTGCCAGCAGCGAGGGGACTAGCGGGGCAGGGTACAATGAGCAGTTCTTC; CDR3: CASSEGTSGAGYNEQFF
J: TRBJ1-6; size: -; D: -; V: TRBV9; DNA: TGTGCCAGCAGCACCCGAAATTCACCCCTCCACTTT; CDR3: CASSTRNSPLHF
J: TRBJ2-3; size: -; D: TRBD2; V: TRBV5-4; DNA: TGTGCCAGCAGGCCTAGCGGCAAGGGCACAGATACGCAGTATTTT; CDR3: CASRPSGKGTDTQYF
J: TRBJ2-7; size: -; D: TRBD1; V: TRBV2; DNA: TGTGCCAGCAGCGAAATACAGGGGAAGGGGATAGGGTACGAGCAGTACTTC; CDR3: CASSEIQGKGIGYEQYF
J: TRBJ1-2; size: -; D: TRBD1; V: TRBV13; DNA: TGTGCCAGCAGCCAAGCTGGACAGGGCGTCGGCTATGGCTACACCTTC; CDR3: CASSQAGQGVGYGYTF
J: TRBJ1-5; size: -; D: -; V: TRBV4-1; DNA: TGCGCCAGCAGCCAAGACCGGGGGAATAGCAATCAGCCCCAGCATTTT; CDR3: CASSQDRGNSNQPQHF
J: TRBJ2-7; size: -; D: TRBD2; V: TRBV5-1; DNA: TGCGCCAGCAGCCCCATAGCGGGAGGGCCCTACGAGCAGTACTTC; CDR3: CASSPIAGGPYEQYF
J: TRBJ2-1; size: -; D: TRBD1; V: TRBV6-5; DNA: TGTGCCGGGGCGACAGGGGCTTACAATGAGCAGTTCTTC; CDR3: CAGATGAYNEQFF
J: TRBJ2-2; size: -; D: -; V: TRBV5-5; DNA: TGTGCCAGCAGCTTGGCTCCGGATACCACCGGGGAGCTGTTTTTT; CDR3: CASSLAPDTTGELFF
J: TRBJ2-5; size: -; D: TRBD2; V: TRBV30; DNA: TGTGCCTGGAAGGGACTAGCGGGGGGGCCGCAAGAGACCCAGTACTTC; CDR3: CAWKGLAGGPQETQYF
J: TRBJ1-2; size: -; D: -; V: TRBV11-2; DNA: TGTGCCAGCAGCCCCACCTTTGACTATGGCTACACCTTC; CDR3: CASSPTFDYGYTF
J: TRBJ2-6; size: -; D: TRBD1; V: TRBV5-4; DNA: TGTGCCAGCAGCACGGGACAGACTAACTCTGGGGCCAACGTCCTGACTTTC; CDR3: CASSTGQTNSGANVLTF
J: TRBJ2-7; size: -; D: -; V: TRBV27; DNA: TGTGCCAGCAGTTCCGTGGACCATAGTTCTCGGTACGAGCAGTACTTC; CDR3: CASSSVDHSSRYEQYF
J: TRBJ1-4; size: -; D: -; V: TRBV28; DNA: TGTGCCAGCAGCCCGCACGGGGAGGGCGAAAAACTGTTTTTT; CDR3: CASSPHGEGEKLFF
J: TRBJ2-5; size: -; D: TRBD2; V: TRBV19; DNA: TGTGCCAGTACCTCCGGGACTAGCGGGAGCAAAGAGACCCAGTACTTC; CDR3: CASTSGTSGSKETQYF